Listed here is a single T cell receptor beta chain. Its antigen remains unidentified. The data originate from a study of siplizumab effects on memory and regulatory T cells. Whole-study findings and limits: Major contributors to the alloresponse seemed to be naive T cells, which also appeared more diverse than memory cells. Of the proliferating CD4+ or CD8+ clones, roughly 75-96% lacked a naive or memory phenotype that could be assigned. To unstimulated subsets, only a minor fraction of alloreactive clones could be mapped.

In germline, CDR1 is DFQATT, CDR2 SNEGSKA (reference sequence). Trimming pared 2 bases from V and 5 bases from J, leaving 6 bases between. The CDR3 length is 11 residues. Libraries were prepared by immunoSEQ multiplex PCR; TCRdb keeps only in-frame clonotypes and omits some of them. The sample comprises 100,000 or so clones, more than 85% of which are singletons, and roughly 2.8% rests with the top ten. Sequenced sample: CD4+ T cells sorted from blood. V gene TRBV20-1 combines with J gene TRBJ2-5; no firm D call. The receptor was derived from a human donor in good health. Some clones in this sample may be carry-over from other donors' samples. The CDR3, as DNA: TGCAGTGCTAGACTCACGGAGACCCAGTACTTC. Its translation: CSARLTETQYF.